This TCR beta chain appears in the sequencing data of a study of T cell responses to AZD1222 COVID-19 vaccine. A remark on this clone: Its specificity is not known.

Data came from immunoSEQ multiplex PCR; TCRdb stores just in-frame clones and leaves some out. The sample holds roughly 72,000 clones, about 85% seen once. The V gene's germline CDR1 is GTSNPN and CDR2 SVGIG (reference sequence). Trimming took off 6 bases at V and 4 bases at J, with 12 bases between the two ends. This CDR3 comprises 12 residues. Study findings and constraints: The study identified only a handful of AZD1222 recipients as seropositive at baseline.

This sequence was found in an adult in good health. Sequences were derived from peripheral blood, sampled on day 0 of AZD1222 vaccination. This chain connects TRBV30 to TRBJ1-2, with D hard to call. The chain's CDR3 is CACQTGSYGYTF. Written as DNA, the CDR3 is TGTGCCTGCCAGACTGGTAGCTATGGCTACACCTTC.